This T cell receptor beta chain was captured in a study of cytomegalovirus exposure and HLA in healthy donors. Study context: The study's early data release held tens of millions of unique TCRs from HLA-typed donors. The study, taken as a whole, reports: Productive rates of about 90% or about 30% were seen for most TCR beta V segments in an earlier analysis. At a 0.05 false discovery rate, a later analysis found some 18,000 TCR beta sequences to be associated with HLA alleles. Analyzed later, association rates of TCRs varied across HLA loci, with DRB1 most and HLA-C fewest.

This CDR3 has 14 amino acids. With V trimmed by 8 bases and J by 0 bases, 7 bases remained unmatched. Germline CDR1 and CDR2: SGHRS and YFSETQ. On this clone itself: Its target is not known.

It was with 60 Vbeta and 13 Jbeta primers that the PCR ran. Measured with immunoSEQ multiplex PCR; TCRdb has only the in-frame clones, and not every one. This sample yields about 110,000 clones, of which 82% are seen a single time; roughly 2.5% belongs to the top ten. The rearrangement joins TRBV5-1 to TRBJ1-2, with 7 bases that match TRBD1. The sequenced sample was PBMCs. The receptor's source is a woman aged 18 to 35 in good health and CMV-seronegative. The DNA of the CDR3 is TGCGCCAGTCGTACGACAGGGACTAACTATGGCTACACCTTC. It is translated as CASRTTGTNYGYTF. Together with reference TRBV5-1 and TRBJ1-2, the CDR3 gives the full variable domain: KAGVTQTPRYLIKTRGQQVTLSCSPISGHRSVSWYQQTPGQGLQFLFEYFSETQRNKGNFPGRFSGRQFSNSRSEMNVSTLELGDSALYLCASRTTGTNYGYTFGSGTRLTVV.